This TCR beta chain derives from a study of cytomegalovirus exposure and HLA in healthy donors. Regarding the study as a whole: In vitro experiments confirmed that three CMV-associated chains were specific for CMV antigens. In a later analysis, approximately 15,000 TCR beta sequences were associated with HLA alleles at 0.05 false discovery rate. V- and J-gene trimming of TCR beta was linked (in a later analysis) to a missense DCLRE1C variant.

The PCR used 60 Vbeta and 13 Jbeta primers. The assay was immunoSEQ multiplex PCR, and TCRdb's table has in-frame clones only and misses some. The table includes about 130,000 clones, roughly 85% detected once. With respect to this clone: Its antigen is not known.

The CDR3 totals 13 residues. CDR1 and CDR2 from the germline V gene are WSHSY and SAAADI. The V gene end was trimmed by 10 bases and the J gene end by 5 bases; junction bases not matched to a gene: 5. The chain recombines TRBV10-2 with TRBJ1-6; 7 bases align to TRBD1. Sequences were obtained from PBMCs. This receptor was identified in a man in his forties or fifties in good health and CMV-seropositive. The CDR3 DNA follows: TGCGCCATTACGGACAGGAATAATTCACCCCTCCACTTT. Its protein is CAITDRNNSPLHF.